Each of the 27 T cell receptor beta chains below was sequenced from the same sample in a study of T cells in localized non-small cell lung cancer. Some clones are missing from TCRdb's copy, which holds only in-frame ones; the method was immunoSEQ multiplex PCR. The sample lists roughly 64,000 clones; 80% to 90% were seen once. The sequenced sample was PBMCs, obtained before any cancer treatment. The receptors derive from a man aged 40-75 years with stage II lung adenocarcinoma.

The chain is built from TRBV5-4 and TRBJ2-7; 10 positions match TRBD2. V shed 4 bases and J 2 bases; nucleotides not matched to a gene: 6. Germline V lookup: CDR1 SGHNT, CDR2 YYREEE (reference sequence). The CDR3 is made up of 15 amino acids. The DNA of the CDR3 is TGTGCCAGCAGCCCGGGAGCGGGAGGGCCCTACGAGCAGTACTTC. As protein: CASSPGAGGPYEQYF. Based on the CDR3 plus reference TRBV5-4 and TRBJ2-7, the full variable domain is ETGVTQSPTHLIKTRGQQVTLRCSSQSGHNTVSWYQQALGQGPQFIFQYYREEENGRGNFPPRFSGLQFPNYSSELNVNALELDDSALYLCASSPGAGGPYEQYFGPGTRLTVT.

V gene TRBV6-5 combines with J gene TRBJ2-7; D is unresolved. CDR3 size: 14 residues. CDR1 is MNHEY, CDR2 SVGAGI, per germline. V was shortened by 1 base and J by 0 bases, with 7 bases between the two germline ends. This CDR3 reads CASSYYGSSYEQYF. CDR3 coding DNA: TGTGCCAGCAGTTACTACGGGTCCTCCTACGAGCAGTACTTC.

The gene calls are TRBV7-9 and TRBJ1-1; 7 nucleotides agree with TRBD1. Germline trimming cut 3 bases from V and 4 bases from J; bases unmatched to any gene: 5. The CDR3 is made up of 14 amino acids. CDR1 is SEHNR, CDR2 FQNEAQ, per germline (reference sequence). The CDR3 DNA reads TGTGCCAGCAGCTTCGGGACAGTTTCCACTGAAGCTTTCTTT. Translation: CASSFGTVSTEAFF.

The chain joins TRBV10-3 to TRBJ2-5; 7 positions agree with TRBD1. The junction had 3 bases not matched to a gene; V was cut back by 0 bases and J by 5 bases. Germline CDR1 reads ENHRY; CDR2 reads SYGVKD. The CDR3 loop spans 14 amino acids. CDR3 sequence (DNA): TGTGCCATCAGTGAGTCGGACAGGACGGAGACCCAGTACTTC. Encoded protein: CAISESDRTETQYF.

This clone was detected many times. The CDR3, as DNA: TGCAGCGTTGTTACTTCAGTCTCCTACGAGCAGTACTTC. Translated: CSVVTSVSYEQYF. This chain uses TRBV29-1 with TRBJ2-7; no reliable D call. The V gene's germline CDR1 is SQVTM and CDR2 ANQGSEA. The CDR3 totals 13 residues. Trimming shortened V by 4 bases and J by 0 bases, and 10 bases separated the two germline ends.

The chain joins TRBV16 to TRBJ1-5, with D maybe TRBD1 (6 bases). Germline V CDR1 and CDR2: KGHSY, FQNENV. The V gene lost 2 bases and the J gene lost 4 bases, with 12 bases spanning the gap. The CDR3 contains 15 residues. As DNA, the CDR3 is TGTGCCAGCAGCCAAGGGGGCGACCGAAATCAGCCCCAGCATTTT. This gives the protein CASSQGGDRNQPQHF. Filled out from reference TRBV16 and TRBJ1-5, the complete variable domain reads GEEVAQTPKHLVRGEGQKAKLYCAPIKGHSYVFWYQQVLKNEFKFLISFQNENVFDETGMPKERFSAKCLPNSPCSLEIQATKLEDSAVYFCASSQGGDRNQPQHFGDGTRLSIL.

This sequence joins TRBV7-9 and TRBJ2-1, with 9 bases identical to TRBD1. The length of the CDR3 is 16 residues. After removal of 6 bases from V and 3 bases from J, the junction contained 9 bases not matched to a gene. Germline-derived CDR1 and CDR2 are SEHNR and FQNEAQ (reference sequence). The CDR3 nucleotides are TGTGCCAGCAGACTACCGACAGGGGGTTACTACAATGAGCAGTTCTTC. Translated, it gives CASRLPTGGYYNEQFF.

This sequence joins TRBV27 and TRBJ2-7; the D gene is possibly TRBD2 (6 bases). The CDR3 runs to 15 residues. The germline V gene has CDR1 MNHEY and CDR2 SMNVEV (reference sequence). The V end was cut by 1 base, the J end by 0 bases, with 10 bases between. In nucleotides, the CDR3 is TGTGCCAGCAGTTTATTTACGGGAGTCTCCTACGAGCAGTACTTC. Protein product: CASSLFTGVSYEQYF.

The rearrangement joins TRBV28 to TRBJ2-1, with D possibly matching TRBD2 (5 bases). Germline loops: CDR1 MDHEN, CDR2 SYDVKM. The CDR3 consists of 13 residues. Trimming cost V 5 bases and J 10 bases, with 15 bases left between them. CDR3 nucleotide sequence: TGTGCCAGCAGTCGAGAGGTCTGGAGGGAGCAGTTCTTC. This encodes CASSREVWREQFF.

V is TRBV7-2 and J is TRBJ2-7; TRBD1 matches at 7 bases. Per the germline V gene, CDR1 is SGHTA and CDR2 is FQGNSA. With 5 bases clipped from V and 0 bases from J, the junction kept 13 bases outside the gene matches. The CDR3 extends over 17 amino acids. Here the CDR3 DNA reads TGTGCCAGCAGCAGGGGGCGCGGGCGAGGGAGCTCCTACGAGCAGTACTTC. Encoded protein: CASSRGRGRGSSYEQYF.

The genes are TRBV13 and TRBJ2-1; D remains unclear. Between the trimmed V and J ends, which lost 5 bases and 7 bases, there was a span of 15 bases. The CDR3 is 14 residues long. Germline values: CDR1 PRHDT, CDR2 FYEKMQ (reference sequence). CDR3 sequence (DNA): TGTGCCAGCAGCCCCCGAGCCCTTTGGAATGAGCAGTTCTTC. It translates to CASSPRALWNEQFF.

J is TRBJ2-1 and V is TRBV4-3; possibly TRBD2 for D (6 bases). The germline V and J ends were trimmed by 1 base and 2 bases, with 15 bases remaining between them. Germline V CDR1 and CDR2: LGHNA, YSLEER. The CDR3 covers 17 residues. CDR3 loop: CASSQAGGVSTYNEQFF. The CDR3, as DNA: TGCGCCAGCAGCCAAGCGGGCGGGGTTTCGACCTACAATGAGCAGTTCTTC.

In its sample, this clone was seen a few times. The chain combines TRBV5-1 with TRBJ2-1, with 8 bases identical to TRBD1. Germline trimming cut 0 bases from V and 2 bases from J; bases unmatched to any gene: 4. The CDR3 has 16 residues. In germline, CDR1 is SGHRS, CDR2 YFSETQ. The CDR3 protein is CASSLGQGAPYNEQFF. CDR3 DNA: TGCGCCAGCAGCTTGGGGCAGGGGGCTCCCTACAATGAGCAGTTCTTC.

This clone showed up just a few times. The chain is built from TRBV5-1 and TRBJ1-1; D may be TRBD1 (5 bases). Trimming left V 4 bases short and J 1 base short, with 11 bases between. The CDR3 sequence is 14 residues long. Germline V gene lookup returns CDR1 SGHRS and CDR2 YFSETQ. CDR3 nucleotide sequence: TGCGCCAGCAGCCGCAGGGCCTCGAACACTGAAGCTTTCTTT. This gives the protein CASSRRASNTEAFF.

CDR3 bases: TGTGCCAGTAGTATAGACGCAGTGCCGAGCACTGAAGCTTTCTTT. Amino acid sequence: CASSIDAVPSTEAFF. This chain links TRBV19 with TRBJ1-1; no reliable D call. V was trimmed by 0 bases and J by 4 bases, leaving 12 bases between them. CDR3 length: 15 amino acids. Per the germline V gene, CDR1 is LNHDA and CDR2 is SQIVND (reference sequence). The full variable domain, its missing parts supplied by reference TRBV19 and TRBJ1-1, is DGGITQSPKYLFRKEGQNVTLSCEQNLNHDAMYWYRQDPGQGLRLIYYSQIVNDFQKGDIAEGYSVSREKKESFPLTVTSAQKNPTAFYLCASSIDAVPSTEAFFGQGTRLTVV.

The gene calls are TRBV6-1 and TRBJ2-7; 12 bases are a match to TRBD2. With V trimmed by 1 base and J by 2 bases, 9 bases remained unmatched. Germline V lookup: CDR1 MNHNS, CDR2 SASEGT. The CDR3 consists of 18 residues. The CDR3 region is CASSEGWLAGGVPYEQYF. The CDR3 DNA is TGTGCCAGCAGTGAAGGTTGGCTAGCGGGAGGGGTCCCCTACGAGCAGTACTTC.

DNA for the CDR3: TGTGCCAGTACGAGTTCAGTTACTGTTCGGCCCCAGCATTTT. Translating it yields CASTSSVTVRPQHF. V gene TRBV19 combines with J gene TRBJ1-5; D call uncertain. Trimming left V 7 bases short and J 9 bases short, with 19 bases between. Germline V gene sequence: CDR1 LNHDA, CDR2 SQIVND (reference sequence). The CDR3 has 14 residues. The full variable domain, completed using reference TRBV19 and TRBJ1-5, is DGGITQSPKYLFRKEGQNVTLSCEQNLNHDAMYWYRQDPGQGLRLIYYSQIVNDFQKGDIAEGYSVSREKKESFPLTVTSAQKNPTAFYLCASTSSVTVRPQHFGDGTRLSIL.

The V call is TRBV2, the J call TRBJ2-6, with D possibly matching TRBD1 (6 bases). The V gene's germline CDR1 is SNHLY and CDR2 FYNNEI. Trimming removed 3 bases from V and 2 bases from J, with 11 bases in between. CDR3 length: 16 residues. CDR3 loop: CASSDPQGPGANVLTF. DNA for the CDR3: TGTGCCAGCAGTGACCCCCAGGGGCCTGGGGCCAACGTCCTGACTTTC.

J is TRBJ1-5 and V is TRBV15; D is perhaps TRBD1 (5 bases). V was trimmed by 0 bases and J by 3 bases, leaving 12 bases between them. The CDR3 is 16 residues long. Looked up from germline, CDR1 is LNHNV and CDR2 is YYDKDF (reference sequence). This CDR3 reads CATSRDSRQPNQPQHF. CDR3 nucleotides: TGTGCCACCAGCAGAGATTCTCGACAGCCCAATCAGCCCCAGCATTTT. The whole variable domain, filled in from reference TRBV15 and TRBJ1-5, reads DAMVIQNPRYQVTQFGKPVTLSCSQTLNHNVMYWYQQKSSQAPKLLFHYYDKDFNNEADTPDNFQSRRPNTSFCFLDIRSPGLGDTAMYLCATSRDSRQPNQPQHFGDGTRLSIL.

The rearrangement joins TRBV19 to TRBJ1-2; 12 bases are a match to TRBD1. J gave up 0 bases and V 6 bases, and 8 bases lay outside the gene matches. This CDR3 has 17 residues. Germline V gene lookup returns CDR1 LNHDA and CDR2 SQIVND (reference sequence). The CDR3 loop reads CASSPGQGAFTNYGYTF. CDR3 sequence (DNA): TGTGCCAGTAGCCCGGGACAGGGGGCTTTTACTAACTATGGCTACACCTTC.

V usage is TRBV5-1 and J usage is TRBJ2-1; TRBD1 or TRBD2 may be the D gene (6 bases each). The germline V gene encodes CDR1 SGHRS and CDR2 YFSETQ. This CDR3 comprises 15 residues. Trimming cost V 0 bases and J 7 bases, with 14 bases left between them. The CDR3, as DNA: TGCGCCAGCAGCTTGGGAGGCGGAGGGGGGAATGAGCAGTTCTTC. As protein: CASSLGGGGGNEQFF.

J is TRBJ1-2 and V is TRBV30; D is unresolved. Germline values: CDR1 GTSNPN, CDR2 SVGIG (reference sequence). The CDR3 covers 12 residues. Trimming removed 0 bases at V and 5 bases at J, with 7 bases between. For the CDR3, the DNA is TGTGCCTGGAGTGTAACAAGTTATGGCTACACCTTC. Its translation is CAWSVTSYGYTF.

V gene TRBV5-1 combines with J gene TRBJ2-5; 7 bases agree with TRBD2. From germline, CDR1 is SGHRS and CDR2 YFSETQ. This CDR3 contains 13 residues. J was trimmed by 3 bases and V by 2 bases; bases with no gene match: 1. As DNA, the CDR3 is TGCGCCAGCAGCTTTGGGGGGGAAGAGACCCAGTACTTC. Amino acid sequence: CASSFGGEETQYF.

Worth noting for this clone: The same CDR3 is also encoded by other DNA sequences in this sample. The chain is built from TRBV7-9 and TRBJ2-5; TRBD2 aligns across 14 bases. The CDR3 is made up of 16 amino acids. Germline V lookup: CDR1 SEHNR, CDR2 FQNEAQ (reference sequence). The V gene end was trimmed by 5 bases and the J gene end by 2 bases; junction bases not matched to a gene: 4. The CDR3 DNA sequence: TGTGCCAGCAGCCCGGGACTAGCGGGAGCGCAAGAGACCCAGTACTTC. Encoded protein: CASSPGLAGAQETQYF.

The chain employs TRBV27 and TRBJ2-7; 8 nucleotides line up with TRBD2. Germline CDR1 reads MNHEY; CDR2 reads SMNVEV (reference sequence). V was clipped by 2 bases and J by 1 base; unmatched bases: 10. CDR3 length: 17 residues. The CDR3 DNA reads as TGTGCCAGCAGTTTACTGGGGACTAGTGGACCTTCCTACGAGCAGTACTTC. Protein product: CASSLLGTSGPSYEQYF.

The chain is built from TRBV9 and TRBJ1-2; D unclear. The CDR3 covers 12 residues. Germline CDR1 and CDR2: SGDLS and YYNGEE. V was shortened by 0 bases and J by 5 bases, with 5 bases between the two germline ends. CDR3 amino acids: CASSVAGYGYTF. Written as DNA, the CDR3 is TGTGCCAGCAGCGTAGCCGGGTATGGCTACACCTTC.

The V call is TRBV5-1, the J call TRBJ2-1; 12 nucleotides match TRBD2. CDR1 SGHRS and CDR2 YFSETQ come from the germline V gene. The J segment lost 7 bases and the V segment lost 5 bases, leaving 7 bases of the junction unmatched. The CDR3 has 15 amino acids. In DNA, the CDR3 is TGCGCCAGCAGGACCGGGACTAGCGGGCTTAATGAGCAGTTCTTC. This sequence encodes CASRTGTSGLNEQFF.